This T cell receptor beta chain was sequenced for a study of patients and donors after allogeneic stem cell transplantation. TCRdb ran MiXCR on the RT-PCR reads and lists one entry per CDR3 protein. Found here are more than 75,000 distinct CDR3 sequences, around 5% of them singletons; the top ten hold approximately 2.5%. A few counts support this clonotype. The germline V gene encodes CDR1 GTSNPN and CDR2 SVGIG (reference sequence). V was shortened by 0 bases and J by 8 bases, with 16 bases between the two germline ends. The CDR3 is 14 residues long. The origin of this receptor is a human donor who was either an allogeneic HSCT recipient or a stem cell or donor lymphocyte infusion donor (not recorded which). It is not recorded whose cells these are; they may come from a transplant donor. The V gene is TRBV30, the J gene TRBJ1-2; a possible D gene is TRBD1 (5 bases). Sequencing input: blood, either unsorted or a sorted T cell fraction (not recorded which). The CDR3 loop is CAWSVPASGGGYTF. In DNA, the CDR3 is TGTGCCTGGAGTGTCCCCGCAAGTGGGGGAGGCTACACCTTC.